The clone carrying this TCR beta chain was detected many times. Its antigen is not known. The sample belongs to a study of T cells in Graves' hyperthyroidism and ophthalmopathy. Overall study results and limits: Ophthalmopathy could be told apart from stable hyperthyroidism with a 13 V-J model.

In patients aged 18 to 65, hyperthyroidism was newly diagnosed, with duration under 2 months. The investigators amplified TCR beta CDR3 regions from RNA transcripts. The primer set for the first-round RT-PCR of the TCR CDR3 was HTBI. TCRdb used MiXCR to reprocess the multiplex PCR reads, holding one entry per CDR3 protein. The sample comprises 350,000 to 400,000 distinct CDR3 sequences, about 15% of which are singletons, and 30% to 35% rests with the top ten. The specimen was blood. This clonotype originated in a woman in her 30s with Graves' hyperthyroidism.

The CDR3 DNA reads TGCGCCAGCAGCCAAGATAGAGGCCGGCCGAACACTGAAGCTTTCTTT. This codes for CASSQDRGRPNTEAFF. This chain uses TRBV4-1 with TRBJ1-1; unclear D gene. Germline CDR1 MGHRA, CDR2 YSYEKL. CDR3 size: 16 residues. The ends were cut back, 0 bases at V and 1 base at J, with 12 bases in the middle.